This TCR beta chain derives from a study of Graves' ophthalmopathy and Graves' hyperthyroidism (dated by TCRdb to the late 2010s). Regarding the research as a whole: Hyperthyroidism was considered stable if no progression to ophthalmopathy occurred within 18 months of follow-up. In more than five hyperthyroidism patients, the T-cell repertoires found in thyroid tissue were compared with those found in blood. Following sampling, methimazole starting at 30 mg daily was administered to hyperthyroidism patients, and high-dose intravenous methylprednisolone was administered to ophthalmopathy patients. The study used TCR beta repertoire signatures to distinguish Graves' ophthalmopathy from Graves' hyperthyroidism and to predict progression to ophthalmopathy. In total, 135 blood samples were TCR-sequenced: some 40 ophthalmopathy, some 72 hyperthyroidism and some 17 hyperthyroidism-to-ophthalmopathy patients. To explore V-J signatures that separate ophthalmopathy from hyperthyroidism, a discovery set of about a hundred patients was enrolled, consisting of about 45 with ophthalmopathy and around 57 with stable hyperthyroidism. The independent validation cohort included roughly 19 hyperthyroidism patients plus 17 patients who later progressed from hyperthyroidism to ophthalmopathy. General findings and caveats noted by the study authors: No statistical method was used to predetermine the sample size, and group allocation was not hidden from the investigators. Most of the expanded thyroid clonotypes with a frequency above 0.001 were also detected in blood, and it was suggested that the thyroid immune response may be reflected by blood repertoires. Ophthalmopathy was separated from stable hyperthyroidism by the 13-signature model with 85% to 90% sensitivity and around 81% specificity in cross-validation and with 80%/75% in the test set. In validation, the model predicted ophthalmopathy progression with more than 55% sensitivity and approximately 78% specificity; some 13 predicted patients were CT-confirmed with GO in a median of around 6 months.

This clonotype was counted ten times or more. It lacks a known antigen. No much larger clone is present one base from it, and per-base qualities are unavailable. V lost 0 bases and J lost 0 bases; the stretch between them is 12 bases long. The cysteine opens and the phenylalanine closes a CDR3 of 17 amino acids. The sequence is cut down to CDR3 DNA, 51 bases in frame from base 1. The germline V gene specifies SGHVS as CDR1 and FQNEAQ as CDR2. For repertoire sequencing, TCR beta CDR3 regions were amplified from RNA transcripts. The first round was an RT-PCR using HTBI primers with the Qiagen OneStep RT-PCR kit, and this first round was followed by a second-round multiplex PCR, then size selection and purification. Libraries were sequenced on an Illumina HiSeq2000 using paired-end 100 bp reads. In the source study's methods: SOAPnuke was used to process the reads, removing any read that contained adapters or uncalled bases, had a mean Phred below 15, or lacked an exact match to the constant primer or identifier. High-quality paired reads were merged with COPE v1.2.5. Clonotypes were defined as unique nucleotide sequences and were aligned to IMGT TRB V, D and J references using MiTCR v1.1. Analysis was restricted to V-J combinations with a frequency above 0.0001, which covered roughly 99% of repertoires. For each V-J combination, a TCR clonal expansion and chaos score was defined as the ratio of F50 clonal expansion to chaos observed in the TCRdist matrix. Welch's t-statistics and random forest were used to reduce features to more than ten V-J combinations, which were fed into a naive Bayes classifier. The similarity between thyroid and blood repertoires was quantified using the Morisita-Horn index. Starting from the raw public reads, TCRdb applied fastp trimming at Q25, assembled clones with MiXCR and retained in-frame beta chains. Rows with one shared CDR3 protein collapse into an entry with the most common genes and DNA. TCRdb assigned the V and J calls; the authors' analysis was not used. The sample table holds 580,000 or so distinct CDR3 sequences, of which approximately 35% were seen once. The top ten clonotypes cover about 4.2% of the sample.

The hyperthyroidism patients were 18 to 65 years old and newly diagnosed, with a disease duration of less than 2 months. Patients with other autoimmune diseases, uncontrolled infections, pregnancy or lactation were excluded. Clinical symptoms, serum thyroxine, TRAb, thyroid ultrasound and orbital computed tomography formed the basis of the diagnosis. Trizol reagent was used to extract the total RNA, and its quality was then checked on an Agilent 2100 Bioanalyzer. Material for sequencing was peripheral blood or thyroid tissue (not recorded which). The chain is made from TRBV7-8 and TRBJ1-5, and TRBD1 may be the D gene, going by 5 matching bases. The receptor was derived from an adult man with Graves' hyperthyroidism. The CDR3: CASSLATGPYSNQPQHF. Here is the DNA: TGTGCCAGCAGCTTAGCTACAGGCCCGTATAGCAATCAGCCCCAGCATTTT. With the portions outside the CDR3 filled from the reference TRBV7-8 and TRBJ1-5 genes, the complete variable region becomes GAGVSQSPRYKVAKRGQDVALRCDPISGHVSLFWYQQALGQGPEFLTYFQNEAQLDKSGLPSDRFFAERPEGSVSTLKIQRTQQEDSAVYLCASSLATGPYSNQPQHFGDGTRLSIL.